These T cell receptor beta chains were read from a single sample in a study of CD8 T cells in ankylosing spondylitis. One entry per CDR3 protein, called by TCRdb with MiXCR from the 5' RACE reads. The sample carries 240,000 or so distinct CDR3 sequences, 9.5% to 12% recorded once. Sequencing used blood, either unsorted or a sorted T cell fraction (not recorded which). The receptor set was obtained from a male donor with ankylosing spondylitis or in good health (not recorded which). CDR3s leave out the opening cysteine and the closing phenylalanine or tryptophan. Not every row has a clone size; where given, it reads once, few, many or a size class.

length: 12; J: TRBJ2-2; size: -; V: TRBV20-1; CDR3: SATQRANTGELF
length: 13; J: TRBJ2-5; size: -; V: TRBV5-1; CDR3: ASSSPGQGIETQY
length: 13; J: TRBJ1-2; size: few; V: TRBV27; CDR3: ASSPWGRSNYGYT
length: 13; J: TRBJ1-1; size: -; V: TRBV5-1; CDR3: ASSLRQGGDTEAF
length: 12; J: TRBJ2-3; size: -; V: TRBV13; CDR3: ASSLGPFTDTQY
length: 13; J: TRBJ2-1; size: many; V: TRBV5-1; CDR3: ASSLESLAVNEQF
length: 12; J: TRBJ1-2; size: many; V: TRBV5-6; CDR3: ASSPPGRNYGYT
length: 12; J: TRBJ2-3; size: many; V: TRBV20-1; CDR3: SARGGRESDTQY
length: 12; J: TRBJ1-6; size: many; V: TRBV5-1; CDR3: ASSLADDNSPLH
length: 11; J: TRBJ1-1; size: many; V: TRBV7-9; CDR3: ASSSRGPTEAF
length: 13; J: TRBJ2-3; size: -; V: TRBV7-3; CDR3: ASSHHTSGPDTQY
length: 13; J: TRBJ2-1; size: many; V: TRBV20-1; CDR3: SARNSGRSYNEQF
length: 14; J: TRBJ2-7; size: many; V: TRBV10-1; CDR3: ASSESTSGGTYEQY
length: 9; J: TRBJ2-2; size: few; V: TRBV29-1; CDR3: SARDSGELF
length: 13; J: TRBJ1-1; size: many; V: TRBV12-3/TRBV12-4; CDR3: ASTADKILNTEAF
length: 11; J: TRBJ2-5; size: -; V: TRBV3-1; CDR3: ASSQDRTGTQY
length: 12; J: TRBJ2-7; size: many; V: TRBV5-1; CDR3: ASSIAGSSYEQY
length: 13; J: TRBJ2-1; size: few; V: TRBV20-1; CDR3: SRNIRDREYNEQF
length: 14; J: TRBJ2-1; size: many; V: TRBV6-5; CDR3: ASSYLSGVPYNEQF
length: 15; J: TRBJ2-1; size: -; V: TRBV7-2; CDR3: ASSLVGLGRSYNEQF
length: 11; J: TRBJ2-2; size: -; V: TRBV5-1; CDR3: ASKVDNTGELF
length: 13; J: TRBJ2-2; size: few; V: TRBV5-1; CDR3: ASSLVSGNTGELF
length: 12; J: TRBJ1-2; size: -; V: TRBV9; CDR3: ASSPMTRNYGYT
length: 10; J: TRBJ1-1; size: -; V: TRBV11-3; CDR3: ASSRGTEQAF
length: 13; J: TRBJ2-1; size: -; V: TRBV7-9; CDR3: ASSFRQGLYNEQF
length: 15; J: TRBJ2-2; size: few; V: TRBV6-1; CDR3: ASILMGTVEGTGELF
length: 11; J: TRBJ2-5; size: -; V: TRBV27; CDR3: ASSFSGPETQY
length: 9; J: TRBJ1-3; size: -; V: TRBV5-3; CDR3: ARTLRDTIY
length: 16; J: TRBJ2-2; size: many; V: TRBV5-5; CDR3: ASSLDVNALTNTGELF
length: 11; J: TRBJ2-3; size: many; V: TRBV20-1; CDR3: SAVGEGSDTQY
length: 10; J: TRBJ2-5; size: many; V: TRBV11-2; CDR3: ASSPIRETQY
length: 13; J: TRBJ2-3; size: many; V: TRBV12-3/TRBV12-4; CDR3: ASSLVSGGLYTQY
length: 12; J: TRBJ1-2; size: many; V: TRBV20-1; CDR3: SARDRGGTHGYT
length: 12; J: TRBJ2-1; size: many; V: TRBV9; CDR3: ASSGLGRTNEQF
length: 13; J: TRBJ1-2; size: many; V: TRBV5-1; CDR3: ASSPRQGDGYGYT
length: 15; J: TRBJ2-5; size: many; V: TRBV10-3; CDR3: AISDPAGGLIGETQY
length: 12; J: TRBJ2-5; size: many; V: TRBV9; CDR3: ASSSGSIKETQY
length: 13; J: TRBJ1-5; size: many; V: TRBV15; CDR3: ATAGGIARNQPQH
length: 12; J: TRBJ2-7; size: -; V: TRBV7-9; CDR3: ASSLGNRGYEQY
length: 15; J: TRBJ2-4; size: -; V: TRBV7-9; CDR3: AGPLTSGDIAKNIQY
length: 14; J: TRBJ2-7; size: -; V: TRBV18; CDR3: ASSPLGTRTSYEQC
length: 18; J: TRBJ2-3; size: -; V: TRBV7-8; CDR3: ARKAGGRQTSGSSTDTQY
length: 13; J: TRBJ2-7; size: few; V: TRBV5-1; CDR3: ASSLGRLEGDEQY
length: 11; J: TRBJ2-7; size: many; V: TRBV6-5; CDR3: ASSYGESYEQY
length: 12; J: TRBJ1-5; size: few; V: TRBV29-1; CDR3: SVEEGGFNQPQH
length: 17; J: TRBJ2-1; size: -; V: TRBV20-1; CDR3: CATLLLGTGQGLWNEQF
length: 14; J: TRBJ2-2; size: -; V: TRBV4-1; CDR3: ASSQVHGVKTGELF
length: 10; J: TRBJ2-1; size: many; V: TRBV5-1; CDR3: ASSKTDNEQF
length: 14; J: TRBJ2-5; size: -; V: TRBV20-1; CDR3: SARDSGTRIGETQY
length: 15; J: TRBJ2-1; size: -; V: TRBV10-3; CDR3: AISESMKTSSYNEQF
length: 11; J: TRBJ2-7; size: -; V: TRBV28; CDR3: ASRPDRFHEQY
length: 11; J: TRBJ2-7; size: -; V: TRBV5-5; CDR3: ASSFGPLGEQY
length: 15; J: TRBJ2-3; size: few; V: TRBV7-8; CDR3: ASRKTSGSFGTDTQY
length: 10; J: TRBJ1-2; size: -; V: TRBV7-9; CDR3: ASSLHLYGYT